This T cell receptor (beta chain) was observed in a study of blood T cells in healthy people across ages (dated by TCRdb to 2015 to 2017). About the investigation overall: In model experiments, template switching captured about one uniquely barcoded TCR beta cDNA molecule for every two T cells. To track age-related changes in TCR beta repertoire diversity, the study relied on deep sequencing normalized with unique cDNA molecular identifiers. The donors were divided into four age groups: young (average roughly 15 years), middle-aged (under 40), aged (about 56) and long-lived (approximately 74). Donors of different ages were randomly distributed across sequencing lanes to avoid experimental bias. Using the same blood draw, the study looked at two additional independent replicas of 1 million unique cDNA reads for two donors, one aged 18 to 30 and the other aged 80 or older. On the study overall, not on this receptor specifically: Estimates of total diversity based on one million sequenced T cells were considered lower bounds and underestimates. Bulk unsorted PBMC profiling prevented conclusive comparison of naive and antigen-experienced compartments. As age increased, observed TCR beta diversity per million T cells dropped in a roughly linear way, and a significant reduction was already evident by age around 41. A strong correlation was found between observed TCR beta diversity and the percentage of naive T cells measured by flow cytometry. Compared with the aged group, the long-lived group had more naive CD4+ T cells, fewer expanded clones and increased TCR diversity, a pattern suggesting age selection. Donor CMV infection status was unknown, potentially confounding age-related changes in expanded clonotypes.

Worth noting for this clonotype: Its cognate antigen has yet to be identified. Nothing much larger sits one base from this clone, and base qualities are not available.

Donors were approximately 42 systemically healthy Caucasian individuals from Russia aged roughly 6 to 100 years. Approximately 9.3 milliliters of peripheral blood were collected from each donor into EDTA-treated Vacutainer tubes. Ficoll-Paque density-gradient centrifugation was used to isolate PBMCs, with at least 7 million per sample. Trizol reagent was used to extract total RNA from the PBMCs, yielding at least 5 micrograms per sample. For every donor, flow cytometry on a PBMC aliquot measured the percentage of naive CD45RAhigh/CD27high T cells. Library preparation used 5' RACE. Sequencing was performed on an Illumina HiSeq 2500. The second PCR ran for roughly 6 to 11 cycles and used a J-beta primer mix along with a sample-barcoded 5' primer. A unique molecular identifier was introduced onto each TCR beta cDNA molecule by a template-switch 5' adaptor carrying 12 random nucleotides. Each sample yielded at least 3 million CDR3-containing paired-end reads. The Mint cDNA synthesis kit, primed by a TRBC-specific oligonucleotide, was used to synthesize first-strand cDNA from all RNA. Following uracil-DNA glycosylase treatment, all cDNA underwent a first 18-cycle PCR with the universal primers M1SS and BC2_uni_R. In the authors' own workflow: For normalization, 1 million high-quality reads were randomly selected from each sample, with every read carrying a distinct molecular identifier. Reads sharing molecular identifiers were discarded rather than binned into consensus sequences. MiTCR, run with a Q25 quality threshold and the strictest error-elimination algorithm, handled CDR3 identification, clonotype clustering and error correction. Lower-bound total TCR beta diversity was estimated with a nonparametric unseen species model using Euler transformation. In TCRdb, the public reads were trimmed at Q25 with fastp and aligned with MiXCR, with productive beta chains retained. Entries are consolidated by CDR3 protein sequence, retaining the most common genes and DNA. The V and J calls shown here were made by TCRdb, not taken from the authors' results. Across this sample there are about 800,000 distinct CDR3 sequences, with over 45% seen only once. The ten top clones hold 22% of the sample.

Here V drops 6 bases and J drops 4 bases, and the junction holds 3 bases not matched to any gene. The CDR3 runs 13 residues from the cysteine to the phenylalanine. CDR3 DNA only is kept here, 39 bases in frame from base 1. The source is a man aged 30 to 45 in good health. This receptor chain uses TRBV12-3 or TRBV12-4 and TRBJ2-3; 8 middle bases align to TRBD1. Sequencing input: blood. The CDR3 corresponds to CASRLQGADTQYF. The sequenced DNA is TGTGCCAGCAGATTACAGGGGGCAGATACGCAGTATTTT.